These 31 T cell receptor beta chains originate from one sample sequenced in a study of T cell repertoires in cytomegalovirus infection. Using its own MiXCR run on the reads, TCRdb lists one record per CDR3 protein. Of 45,000 to 60,000 distinct CDR3 sequences in the sample, around 20% were seen once. These receptors are not linked to any known antigen. The sample was CD8+ T cells from cultured PBMCs, taken from culture after CMV antigen stimulation. The receptors originated from a human donor in good health (CMV status not recorded). Some clones in this sample may be carry-over from other donors' samples.

V is TRBV5-1 and J is TRBJ1-1, with 8 bases that match TRBD1. CDR1 and CDR2 (germline): SGHRS, YFSETQ. J was trimmed by 13 bases and V by 3 bases; bases with no gene match: 8. This CDR3 is built from 12 residues. CDR3 bases: TGCGCCAGCAGCTCCGAGGACAGGGTATTTTTCTTT. This codes for CASSSEDRVFFF.

This chain uses TRBV11-2 with TRBJ1-5, with D unclear. Germline CDR1 SGHAT, CDR2 FQNNGV. The CDR3 runs to 15 residues. Trimming took 5 bases from V and 2 from J, leaving 13 bases between them. As DNA, the CDR3 is TGTGCCAGCAGCCCAGGACGTAAGGGCAATCAGCCCCAGCATTTT. Amino acid sequence: CASSPGRKGNQPQHF.

This clonotype occurred a few times. This chain connects TRBV12-3 or TRBV12-4 to TRBJ2-3; a possible D gene is TRBD1 (6 bases). This CDR3 has 14 amino acids. Trimming pared 5 bases from V and 2 bases from J, leaving 11 bases between. CDR3 region: CASSPDRLTDTQYF. In DNA, the CDR3 is TGTGCCAGCAGTCCCGACAGGCTCACAGATACGCAGTATTTT.

The V gene is TRBV7-2, the J gene TRBJ1-6; D is perhaps TRBD1 (6 bases). The CDR3 totals 16 residues. From germline, CDR1 is SGHTA and CDR2 FQGNSA. The germline V and J ends were trimmed by 7 bases and 9 bases, with 22 bases remaining between them. CDR3 amino acids: CASTIHPRGGSSPLHF. The CDR3, as DNA: TGTGCCAGCACCATTCACCCCAGGGGCGGCAGTTCACCCCTCCACTTT. The variable domain in full, with the rest retrieved from reference TRBV7-2 and TRBJ1-6, is GAGVSQSPSNKVTEKGKDVELRCDPISGHTALYWYRQSLGQGLEFLIYFQGNSAPDKSGLPSDRFSAERTGGSVSTLTIQRTQQEDSAVYLCASTIHPRGGSSPLHFGNGTRLTVT.

The chain has TRBV7-6 and TRBJ2-5, with a weak D call TRBD2 (6 bases). The CDR3 has 15 amino acids. In germline, CDR1 is SGHVS, CDR2 FNYEAQ. V was pared by 1 base and J by 1 base, with 10 bases between. As DNA, the CDR3 is TGTGCCAGCAGCTTAGAGCGGGCCCTCCAAGAGACCCAGTACTTC. The encoded protein is CASSLERALQETQYF. Full variable domain (outside the CDR3, taken from reference TRBV7-6 and TRBJ2-5): GAGVSQSPRYKVTKRGQDVALRCDPISGHVSLYWYRQALGQGPEFLTYFNYEAQQDKSGLPNDRFSAERPEGSISTLTIQRTEQRDSAMYRCASSLERALQETQYFGPGTRLLVL.

This clonotype has more than one count but fewer than ten. The V and J genes are TRBV5-1 and TRBJ1-1; 7 bases map to TRBD1. Looked up from germline, CDR1 is SGHRS and CDR2 is YFSETQ. CDR3 length: 13 amino acids. V lost 2 bases, J lost 8 bases, and 6 bases stayed unmatched. The CDR3 DNA reads as TGCGCCAGCAGCTTTGGTACAGGGGACGAAGCTTTCTTT. It yields the protein CASSFGTGDEAFF.

This clonotype has a count of ten or more. This rearrangement joins TRBV7-2 to TRBJ2-5; 9 nucleotides line up with TRBD2. The germline gives CDR1 SGHTA, CDR2 FQGNSA. This CDR3 is 15 amino acids long. V shed 6 bases and J 5 bases; nucleotides not matched to a gene: 10. The CDR3 nucleotides are TGTGCCAGCAGAGTCGCGGGAGGGGCCGGGGAGACCCAGTACTTC. This sequence encodes CASRVAGGAGETQYF.

CDR3 DNA sequence: TGTGCCAGCAGTCCGAGCGGGGGGAGCTCCTACGAGCAGTACTTC. Protein: CASSPSGGSSYEQYF. This rearrangement joins TRBV7-9 to TRBJ2-7, with 9 nucleotides matching TRBD2. This CDR3 region has 15 residues. The ends lost 6 bases at V and 0 bases at J; junction bases unmatched: 6. Germline CDR1 and CDR2: SEHNR and FQNEAQ (reference sequence).

This clonotype has more than one count but fewer than ten. The chain couples TRBV11-1 to TRBJ1-1; D unresolved. Germline V gene data show CDR1 as SGHAT and CDR2 as FQDESV (reference sequence). With 5 bases removed from V and 4 bases from J, the gap between germline ends came to 11 bases. This CDR3 comprises 13 residues. CDR3 in DNA: TGTGCCAGCAGCATCTTTAAGGGCACTGAAGCTTTCTTT. This gives the protein CASSIFKGTEAFF.

In DNA form, the CDR3 reads TGTGCCAGCAGTCCCCGGACAGGGTACTTCGAGCAGTACTTC. It translates to CASSPRTGYFEQYF. The chain employs TRBV28 and TRBJ2-7; 8 nucleotides agree with TRBD1. The CDR3 totals 14 residues. Germline loops: CDR1 MDHEN, CDR2 SYDVKM. The V segment lost 5 bases and the J segment 6 bases; nucleotides outside the gene matches: 9.

The chain links TRBV7-2 to TRBJ2-7; no clear D gene. The ends were cut back, 5 bases at V and 0 bases at J, with 2 bases in the middle. The CDR3 extends over 11 amino acids. Germline lookup yields CDR1 SGHTA and CDR2 FQGNSA. The DNA for the CDR3 is TGTGCCAGCAGCCGCTCCTACGAGCAGTACTTC. It translates to CASSRSYEQYF.

The rearrangement links TRBV7-8 to TRBJ2-5; D may be TRBD2 (6 bases). Germline V CDR1 and CDR2: SGHVS, FQNEAQ. The length of the CDR3 is 12 residues. V was cut by 5 bases and J by 2 bases, with 6 bases left in between. This CDR3 reads CASSGGQETQYF. Written as DNA, the CDR3 is TGTGCCAGCAGCGGGGGGCAAGAGACCCAGTACTTC.

As concerns this clonotype: A much larger clone lies a single base off, so this may be a read error. The rearrangement uses TRBV10-3 and TRBJ2-1; D not resolved. The CDR3 totals 13 residues. CDR1 and CDR2 (germline): ENHRY, SYGVKD. CDR3 amino acids: CAISAEEYNEQIF. The CDR3 coding sequence is TGTGCCATCAGTGCCGAGGAGTACAATGAGCAGATCTTC.

This clonotype was picked up a small number of times. V is TRBV11-2 and J is TRBJ2-7; 9 positions match TRBD1. The germline V gene encodes CDR1 SGHAT and CDR2 FQNNGV. The CDR3 runs to 13 residues. Losses at the gene ends were 2 bases for V and 5 bases for J; bases not matched to a gene: 1. The CDR3 sequence: CASSLRTGDEQYF. The CDR3 coding sequence is TGTGCCAGCAGCTTAAGGACAGGGGACGAGCAGTACTTC. The full variable domain, with the rest looked up from reference TRBV11-2 and TRBJ2-7, is EAGVAQSPRYKIIEKRQSVAFWCNPISGHATLYWYQQILGQGPKLLIQFQNNGVVDDSQLPKDRFSAERLKGVDSTLKIQPAKLEDSAVYLCASSLRTGDEQYFGPGTRLTVT.

The CDR3 DNA reads as TGTGCCAGCAGCTTAGCGGGACTAGCGGGGGGGTTTCCGGACATTCAGTACTTC. Encoded protein: CASSLAGLAGGFPDIQYF. The chain joins TRBV7-2 to TRBJ2-4; 16 bases fit TRBD2. The CDR3 extends over 18 amino acids. Germline V gives CDR1 SGHTA, CDR2 FQGNSA. The ends lost 0 bases at V and 8 bases at J; junction bases unmatched: 7. The whole variable domain, remainder taken from reference TRBV7-2 and TRBJ2-4, is GAGVSQSPSNKVTEKGKDVELRCDPISGHTALYWYRQSLGQGLEFLIYFQGNSAPDKSGLPSDRFSAERTGGSVSTLTIQRTQQEDSAVYLCASSLAGLAGGFPDIQYFGAGTRLSVL.

This clonotype was observed a few times. This could be a read error, since a much larger clone is one nucleotide away. The chain carries TRBV27 and TRBJ2-7; D is unresolved. Germline assignment: CDR1 MNHEY and CDR2 SMNVEV (reference sequence). The CDR3 is made up of 13 amino acids. With 5 bases removed from V and 0 bases from J, the gap between germline ends came to 8 bases. CDR3 residues: CASSHGSSYEQYF. The CDR3 DNA follows: TGTGCCAGCAGTCACGGATCCTCCTACGAGCAGTACTTC.

Only a few counts were recorded for this clonotype. V usage is TRBV15 and J usage is TRBJ1-5; D remains unclear. V was clipped by 0 bases and J by 6 bases, with 12 bases between them. The CDR3 covers 15 residues. Germline V gene sequence: CDR1 LNHNV, CDR2 YYDKDF (reference sequence). The DNA of the CDR3 is TGTGCCACCAGCAGAGATTTCGGTGGAGGTCAGCCCCAGCATTTT. It specifies CATSRDFGGGQPQHF.

This rearrangement joins TRBV14 to TRBJ2-1; tentatively, D is TRBD2 (5 bases). CDR1 SGHDN and CDR2 FVKESK come from the germline V gene. Trimming shortened V by 5 bases and J by 6 bases, and 14 bases separated the two germline ends. This CDR3 has 14 amino acids. The CDR3 bases are TGTGCCAGCAGCGCATCAGGACTCTTCAATGAGCAGTTCTTC. Its translation is CASSASGLFNEQFF.

This sequence joins TRBV6-2 or TRBV6-3 and TRBJ2-2; no reliable D call. Germline-derived CDR1 and CDR2 are MNHEY and SVGEGT. The CDR3 is made up of 14 amino acids. V was clipped by 2 bases and J by 7 bases, with 11 bases between them. CDR3 in DNA: TGTGCCAGCAGTTACAGGGTTGGGGACGGGGAGCTGTTTTTT. This gives the protein CASSYRVGDGELFF.

This clonotype was detected many times. The chain has TRBV28 and TRBJ2-6; 7 bases are a match to TRBD2. V lost 5 bases to trimming and J lost 2 bases; unmatched junction nucleotides: 6. Germline V gene lookup returns CDR1 MDHEN and CDR2 SYDVKM. The CDR3 contains 16 residues. The CDR3 nucleotides read TGTGCCAGCAGTCGCGGGGGAGCCCCTGGGGCCAACGTCCTGACTTTC. Translated: CASSRGGAPGANVLTF. The full variable domain, completed using reference TRBV28 and TRBJ2-6, is DVKVTQSSRYLVKRTGEKVFLECVQDMDHENMFWYRQDPGLGLRLIYFSYDVKMKEKGDIPEGYSVSREKKERFSLILESASTNQTSMYLCASSRGGAPGANVLTFGAGSRLTVL.

Only a few counts were recorded for this clonotype. The rearrangement uses TRBV6-2 or TRBV6-3 and TRBJ2-1; D is possibly TRBD2 (5 bases). Germline V gene data show CDR1 as MNHEY and CDR2 as SVGEGT. The CDR3 is 18 amino acids. V lost 7 bases to trimming and J lost 8 bases, with 30 bases between them. CDR3 protein: CASTPGSAFGEAWDEQFF. The CDR3 region has the DNA TGTGCCAGCACCCCGGGGAGTGCGTTCGGGGAAGCTTGGGATGAGCAGTTCTTC.

In its sample, this clonotype was seen a few times. The gene calls are TRBV6-2 or TRBV6-3 and TRBJ1-1; 7 bases are a match to TRBD1. Germline CDR1 and CDR2: MNHEY and SVGEGT. The CDR3 runs to 15 residues. Trimming cost V 6 bases and J 1 base; bases outside gene matches: 8. CDR3 amino acids: CASSQTGTANTEAFF. CDR3 in DNA: TGTGCCAGCAGCCAAACCGGGACAGCGAACACTGAAGCTTTCTTT.

This clonotype has a single count. The V and J genes are TRBV6-5 and TRBJ2-3, with 10 bases matching TRBD1. Germline CDR1 and CDR2: MNHEY and SVGAGI. V lost 7 bases and J lost 11; bases outside the gene matches: 15. The CDR3 is 15 residues long. The CDR3, as DNA: TGTGCCAGCAATTCAGGGACAGGGGTTCGAAGTAGGCAGTATTTT. This gives the protein CASNSGTGVRSRQYF.

This clonotype was counted only a few times. The chain has TRBV7-9 and TRBJ2-2, with TRBD1 identical over 10 bases. The CDR3 covers 19 residues. CDR1 SEHNR and CDR2 FQNEAQ come from the germline V gene (reference sequence). With V trimmed by 4 bases and J by 2 bases, 13 bases remained unmatched. The CDR3 loop is CASSSPTTLTGGNTGELFF. Written as DNA, the CDR3 is TGTGCCAGCAGCTCACCGACGACTTTGACAGGGGGCAACACCGGGGAGCTGTTTTTT.

J is TRBJ1-2 and V is TRBV7-2, with TRBD1 matching over 10 bases. The CDR3 has 15 residues. Unmatched junction bases numbered 8, after V lost 8 bases and J lost 2 bases. From germline, CDR1 is SGHTA and CDR2 FQGNSA. The CDR3 region has the DNA TGTGCCAGCGCAGAGGGGACAGGGGAAAACTATGGCTACACCTTC. Amino acids: CASAEGTGENYGYTF.

This chain connects TRBV11-2 to TRBJ2-1; D not resolved. This CDR3 contains 16 residues. Germline values: CDR1 SGHAT, CDR2 FQNNGV. The V end lost 1 base, the J end lost 4 bases, and 14 bases lay between the germline ends. The CDR3 protein is CASSLVRLQMYNEQFF. The CDR3 bases are TGTGCCAGCAGCTTAGTTAGACTTCAGATGTACAATGAGCAGTTCTTC.

This clonotype was counted between two and nine times. The chain carries TRBV7-2 and TRBJ2-1; perhaps TRBD1 as D (6 bases). V lost 0 bases to trimming and J lost 3 bases, with 15 bases between them. Per germline, CDR1 SGHTA and CDR2 FQGNSA. This CDR3 has 17 residues. CDR3 amino acids: CASSLAVLRTDYNEQFF. As DNA, the CDR3 is TGTGCCAGCAGCTTAGCCGTCCTAAGGACAGACTACAATGAGCAGTTCTTC.

This clonotype has just a few counts. The chain carries TRBV7-6 and TRBJ2-3; possible D gene TRBD2, 5 bases. Germline V lookup: CDR1 SGHVS, CDR2 FNYEAQ. The length of the CDR3 is 17 residues. The V and J ends lost 0 bases and 2 bases respectively, with 15 bases between them. The CDR3 spells CASSLAYGGLNTDTQYF. The CDR3 nucleotides are TGTGCCAGCAGCTTAGCCTATGGAGGTCTTAACACAGATACGCAGTATTTT.

The rearrangement links TRBV7-3 to TRBJ2-5, with no clear D. Germline-derived CDR1 and CDR2 are SGHTA and FQGTGA. V lost 2 bases and J lost 5, with 18 bases in between. CDR3 length: 16 residues. CDR3 DNA: TGTGCCAGCAGCTTAGGCCCAACAAGGCGAAGGGAGACCCAGTACTTC. It translates to CASSLGPTRRRETQYF.

The V and J genes are TRBV12-3 or TRBV12-4 and TRBJ2-1, with 9 bases fitting TRBD2. V gave up 1 base and J gave up 2 bases; unmatched junction bases: 3. The length of the CDR3 is 16 residues. DNA for the CDR3: TGTGCCAGCAGTTTAGAACTAGCGGGTCCCTACAATGAGCAGTTCTTC. It codes for CASSLELAGPYNEQFF.

Ten or more counts support this clonotype. V is TRBV28 and J is TRBJ2-7, with D possibly being TRBD1 (5 bases). CDR3 length equals 17 residues. Trimming took off 2 bases at V and 0 bases at J, with 17 bases between the two ends. Germline V gene sequence: CDR1 MDHEN, CDR2 SYDVKM. This CDR3 is CASSLERTSFSSYEQYF. CDR3 in DNA: TGTGCCAGCAGTTTAGAGAGGACATCTTTTAGCTCCTACGAGCAGTACTTC.